One sample yielded the 14 T cell receptor beta chains listed below, sequenced in a study of T cells in women clearing cervical HPV infection. TCRdb's table, derived via immunoSEQ multiplex PCR, lists solely in-frame clones and lacks some. This sample contains about 25,000 clones. The sequenced sample consisted of blood buffy coat. These receptor sequences come from a woman between 18 and 69 years old with a cervical HPV16 infection that either progressed to CIN3+ or cleared (not recorded which).

Note on this clone: Read sequence stops 3 residues before the CDR3 end, and the germline J gene provides the missing end. The chain employs TRBV7-2 and TRBJ1-2; D gene ambiguous. V shed 5 bases and J shed 0 bases, with 7 bases lying between them. This CDR3 is 13 amino acids long. The germline V gene has CDR1 SGHTA and CDR2 FQGNSA. CDR3 bases read: TGTGCCAGCAGCCCCTCGGCTAACTATGGC. Protein product: CASSPSANYG. The CDR3 reads in full as CASSPSANYGYTF.

About this clone: The read terminates 3 residues ahead of where the CDR3 ends, so the germline J gene completes it. V and J are TRBV20-1 and TRBJ2-4; a possible D gene is TRBD1 (6 bases). This CDR3 has 12 residues. V lost 3 bases to trimming and J lost 7 bases, with 10 bases between them. Germline V gives CDR1 DFQATT, CDR2 SNEGSKA (reference sequence). CDR3 bases read: TGCAGTGCTAGCAGTCAGGGGAACATT. Translated: CSASSQGNI. The whole CDR3 protein reads CSASSQGNIQYF.

Comment on this clone: The missing CDR3 end, 3 residues past where the read stops, is filled in from the germline J gene. The J gene is TRBJ1-5, the V gene TRBV10-1, with D perhaps TRBD1 (5 bases). The V gene's germline CDR1 is WNHNN and CDR2 SYGVQD (reference sequence). Trimming removed 9 bases at V and 0 bases at J, with 24 bases between. This CDR3 is built from 18 residues. This CDR3 is CARAIVRQYEYSNQPQHF. Incomplete CDR3 DNA: TGCGCCAGAGCAATCGTTAGACAGTACGAATATAGCAATCAGCCC.

A note on this clone: The sequenced fragment ends 3 residues before the CDR3 boundary, so the rest is inferred from the germline J gene. This rearrangement joins TRBV6-1 to TRBJ2-1; D not certain. V was trimmed by 1 base and J by 3 bases, leaving 4 bases between them. Germline V gene sequence: CDR1 MNHNS, CDR2 SASEGT. The CDR3 loop spans 13 amino acids. Incomplete CDR3 DNA: TGTGCCAGCAGTGAAGGTAACTACAATGAG. Its translation: CASSEGNYNE. The entire CDR3 sequence reads CASSEGNYNEQFF.

In regard to this clone: Read sequence stops 3 residues before the CDR3 end, and the germline J gene provides the missing end. V is TRBV19 and J is TRBJ1-1; 9 bases are shared with TRBD1. The CDR3 runs to 13 residues. V gave up 8 bases and J gave up 5 bases; unmatched junction bases: 6. CDR1 and CDR2 (germline): LNHDA, SQIVND (reference sequence). CDR3: CASSDRGRTEAFF. The DNA read from the CDR3 is TGTGCCAGTTCGGACAGGGGCAGAACTGAA.

Concerning this clone: Coverage ceases 3 residues before the CDR3 finishes, and the germline J gene fills in the end. This sequence joins TRBV5-1 and TRBJ2-3; D is perhaps TRBD2 (6 bases). The CDR3 totals 16 residues. Trimming removed 3 bases at V and 2 bases at J, with 16 bases between. CDR1 and CDR2 (germline): SGHRS, YFSETQ. The covered CDR3 bases are TGCGCCAGCAGCTCCCAATTAGCGGAGGACACAGATACG. Translation gives CASSSQLAEDTDT. The full CDR3 reads CASSSQLAEDTDTQYF.

Details on this clone: The CDR3 end is not reached by the read, which stops 3 residues before it; the germline J gene fills it in. The chain employs TRBV6-1 and TRBJ1-2; 7 bases line up with TRBD1. The CDR3 totals 16 residues. Germline V lookup: CDR1 MNHNS, CDR2 SASEGT. CDR3 in amino acids: CASSETVATGPLPYTF. The sequenced part of the CDR3 DNA is TGTGCCAGCAGTGAAACCGTTGCGACAGGGCCCTTACCC.

Regarding this clone: The read ends 3 residues early relative to the CDR3; the germline J gene fills the gap. The J gene is TRBJ2-5, the V gene TRBV6-1; 7 bases fit TRBD1. The CDR3 sequence is 15 residues long. The V and J ends lost 3 bases and 1 base, in that order; junction bases with no gene match: 5. Germline CDR1 reads MNHNS; CDR2 reads SASEGT. CDR3 DNA (partial): TGTGCCAGCAGTGACCCGGGACAGCCCCAAGAGACC. Its protein is CASSDPGQPQET. The whole CDR3 reads CASSDPGQPQETQYF.

The DNA read from the CDR3 is TGTGCCAGCAGCCCTGGTGGGGCACGGGAGACC. The encoded protein is CASSPGGARET. The full CDR3 is CASSPGGARETQYF. This chain uses TRBV7-9 with TRBJ2-5; D perhaps matches TRBD1 (5 bases). Read sequence stops 3 residues before the CDR3 end, and the germline J gene provides the missing end. The germline V gene has CDR1 SEHNR and CDR2 FQNEAQ (reference sequence). Trimming left V 5 bases short and J 5 bases short, with 15 bases between. The CDR3 is made up of 14 amino acids.

For this clone: The CDR3 is cut off 3 residues early in the read; its end comes from the germline J gene. The chain joins TRBV7-6 to TRBJ2-5, with TRBD2 identical over 14 bases. The V gene end was trimmed by 5 bases and the J gene end by 7 bases; junction bases not matched to a gene: 9. The CDR3 is 16 amino acids. Germline-derived CDR1 and CDR2 are SGHVS and FNYEAQ. The CDR3 here is CASSPTSGRAFGTQYF. The CDR3 DNA, read in part, is TGTGCCAGCAGCCCGACTAGCGGGAGGGCCTTTGGGACC.

About this clone itself: The CDR3 end is not reached by the read, which stops 3 residues before it; the germline J gene fills it in. V gene TRBV7-9 combines with J gene TRBJ2-5, with D possibly TRBD1 on 6 matching bases. CDR1 and CDR2 from the germline V gene are SEHNR and FQNEAQ (reference sequence). The CDR3 is 14 residues long. V was pared by 5 bases and J by 1 base, with 11 bases between. The CDR3: CASSLGQIQETQYF. CDR3 DNA, as far as it was read: TGTGCCAGCAGCCTCGGACAGATCCAAGAGACC.

As regards this clone: The CDR3 extends 3 residues past the end of the read, so its final part is completed from the germline J gene. V and J are TRBV13 and TRBJ2-3, with D maybe TRBD2 (6 bases). The V gene's germline CDR1 is PRHDT and CDR2 FYEKMQ (reference sequence). The CDR3 runs 15 residues. The V gene lost 2 bases and the J gene lost 4 bases, with 13 bases spanning the gap. CDR3 amino acids: CASSLSGLRPDTQYF. Incomplete CDR3 DNA: TGTGCCAGCAGCTTATCGGGACTGCGTCCAGATACG.

As for this clone: Read data end 3 residues before the CDR3 end; the end is taken from the germline J gene. The chain recombines TRBV5-1 with TRBJ2-1; weak D call: TRBD2 (5 bases). The V gene's germline CDR1 is SGHRS and CDR2 YFSETQ. The CDR3 sequence is 15 residues long. Trimming shortened V by 2 bases and J by 2 bases, and 11 bases separated the two germline ends. CDR3 loop: CASSLGLAAYNEQFF. The CDR3 DNA, read in part, is TGCGCCAGCAGCTTAGGCCTAGCAGCCTACAATGAG.

With regard to this clone: From the germline J gene comes the end of the CDR3, since the read stops 3 residues before it. The rearrangement links TRBV2 to TRBJ2-7; the D gene is possibly TRBD1 (6 bases). CDR3 length: 16 amino acids. Germline V gives CDR1 SNHLY, CDR2 FYNNEI. The V end lost 6 bases, the J end lost 3 bases, and 21 bases lay between the germline ends. The CDR3 here is CASRLSRGVGIYEQYF. The CDR3 DNA, read in part, is TGTGCCAGCAGACTAAGCAGGGGTGTCGGAATCTACGAG.